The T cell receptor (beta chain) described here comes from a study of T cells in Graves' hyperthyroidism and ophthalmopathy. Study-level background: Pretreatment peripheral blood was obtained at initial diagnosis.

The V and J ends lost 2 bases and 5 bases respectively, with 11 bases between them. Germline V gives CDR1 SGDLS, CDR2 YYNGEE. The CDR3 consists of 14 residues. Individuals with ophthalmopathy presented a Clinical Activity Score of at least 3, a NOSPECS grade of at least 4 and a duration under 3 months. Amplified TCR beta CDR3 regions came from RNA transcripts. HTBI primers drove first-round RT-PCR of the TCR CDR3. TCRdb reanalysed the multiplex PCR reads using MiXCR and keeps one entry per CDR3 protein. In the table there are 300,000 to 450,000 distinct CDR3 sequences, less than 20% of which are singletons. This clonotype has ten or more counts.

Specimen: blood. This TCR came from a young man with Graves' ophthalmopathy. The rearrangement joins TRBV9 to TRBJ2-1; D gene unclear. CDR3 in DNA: TGTGCCAGCAGCGTGTACGGTGCAGACAATGAGCAGTTCTTC. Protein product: CASSVYGADNEQFF.